This entry is about one T cell receptor (beta chain). Produced via immunoSEQ multiplex PCR; TCRdb's table is partial and in-frame only. The profile covers over 75,000 clones, with around 80% appearing a single time and less than 9.5% taken by the ten largest. V dropped 4 bases and J dropped 8 bases, with 12 bases sitting between them. The germline V gene has CDR1 SQVTM and CDR2 ANQGSEA. CDR3 length equals 12 residues. The time point here: baseline, week 1 (first vaccination visit). Described treatment: pre-vaccination baseline after standard-of-care therapy. Every donor had a new WHO grade 3 or 4 astrocytoma that was IDH1-mutant, with loss of nuclear ATRX. This sample is part of a study of a mutant IDH1 vaccine in newly diagnosed glioma. Study information: Those enrolled had earlier been treated with radiotherapy, temozolomide, or both, mostly both.

The sample here was PBMCs, taken from a glioma patient treated with radiotherapy, temozolomide or both. The V call is TRBV29-1, the J call TRBJ2-1; D tentatively reads TRBD1 or TRBD2 (6 bases each). This receptor was identified in a man aged 35 to 55 with glioma. CDR3 loop: CSVGGAAYEQFF. The CDR3 region has the DNA TGCAGCGTTGGGGGGGCGGCTTATGAGCAGTTCTTC.